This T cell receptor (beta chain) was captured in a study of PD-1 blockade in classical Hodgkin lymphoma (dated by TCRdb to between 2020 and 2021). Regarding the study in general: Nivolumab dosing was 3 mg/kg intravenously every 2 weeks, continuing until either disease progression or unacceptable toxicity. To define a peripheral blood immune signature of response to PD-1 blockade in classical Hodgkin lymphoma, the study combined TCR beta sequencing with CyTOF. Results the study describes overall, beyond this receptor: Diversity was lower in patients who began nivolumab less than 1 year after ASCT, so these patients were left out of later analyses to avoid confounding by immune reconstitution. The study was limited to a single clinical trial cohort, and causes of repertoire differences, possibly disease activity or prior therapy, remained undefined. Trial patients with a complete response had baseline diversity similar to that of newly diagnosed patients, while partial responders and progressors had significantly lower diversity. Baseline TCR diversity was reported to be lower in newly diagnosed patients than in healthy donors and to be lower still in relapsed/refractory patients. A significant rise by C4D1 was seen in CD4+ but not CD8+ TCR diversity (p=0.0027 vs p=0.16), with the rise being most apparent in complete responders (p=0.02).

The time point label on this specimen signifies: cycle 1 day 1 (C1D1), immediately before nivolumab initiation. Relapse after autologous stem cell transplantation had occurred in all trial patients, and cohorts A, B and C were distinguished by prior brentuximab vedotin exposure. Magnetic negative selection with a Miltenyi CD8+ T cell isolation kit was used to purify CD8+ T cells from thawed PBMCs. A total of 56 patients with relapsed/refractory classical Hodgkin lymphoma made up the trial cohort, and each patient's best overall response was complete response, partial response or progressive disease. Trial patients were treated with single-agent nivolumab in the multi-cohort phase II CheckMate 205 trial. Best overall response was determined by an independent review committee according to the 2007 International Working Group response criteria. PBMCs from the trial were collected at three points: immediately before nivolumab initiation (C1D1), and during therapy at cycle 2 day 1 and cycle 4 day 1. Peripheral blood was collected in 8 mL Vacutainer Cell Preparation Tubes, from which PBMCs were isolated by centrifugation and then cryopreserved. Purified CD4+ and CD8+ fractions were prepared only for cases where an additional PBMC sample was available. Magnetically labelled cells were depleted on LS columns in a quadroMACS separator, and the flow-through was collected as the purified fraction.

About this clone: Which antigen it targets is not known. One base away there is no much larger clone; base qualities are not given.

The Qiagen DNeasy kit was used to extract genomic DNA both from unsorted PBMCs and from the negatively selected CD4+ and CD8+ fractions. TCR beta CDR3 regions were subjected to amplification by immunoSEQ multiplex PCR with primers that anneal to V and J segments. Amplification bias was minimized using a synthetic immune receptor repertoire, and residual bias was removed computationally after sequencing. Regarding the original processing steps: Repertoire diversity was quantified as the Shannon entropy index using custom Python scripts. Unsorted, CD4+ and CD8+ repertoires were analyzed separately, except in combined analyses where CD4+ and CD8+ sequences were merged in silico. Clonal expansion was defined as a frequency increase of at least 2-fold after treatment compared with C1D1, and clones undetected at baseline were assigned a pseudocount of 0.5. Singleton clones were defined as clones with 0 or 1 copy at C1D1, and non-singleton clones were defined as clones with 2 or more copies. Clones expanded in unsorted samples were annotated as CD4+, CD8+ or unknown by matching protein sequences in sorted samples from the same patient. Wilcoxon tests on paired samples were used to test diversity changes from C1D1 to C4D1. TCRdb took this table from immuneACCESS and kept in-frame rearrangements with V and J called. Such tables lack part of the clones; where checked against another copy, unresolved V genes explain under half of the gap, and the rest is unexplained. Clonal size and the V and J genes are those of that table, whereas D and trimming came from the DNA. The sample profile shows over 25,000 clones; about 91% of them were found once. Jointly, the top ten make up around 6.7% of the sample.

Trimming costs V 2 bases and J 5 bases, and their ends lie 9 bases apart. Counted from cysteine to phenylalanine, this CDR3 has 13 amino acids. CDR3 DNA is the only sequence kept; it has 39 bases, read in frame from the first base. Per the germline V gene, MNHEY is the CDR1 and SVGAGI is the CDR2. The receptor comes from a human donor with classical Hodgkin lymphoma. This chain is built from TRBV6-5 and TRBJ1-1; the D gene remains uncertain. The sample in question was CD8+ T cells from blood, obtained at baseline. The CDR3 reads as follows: CASSYEVWTEAFF. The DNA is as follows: TGTGCCAGCAGTTACGAAGTTTGGACTGAAGCTTTCTTT.